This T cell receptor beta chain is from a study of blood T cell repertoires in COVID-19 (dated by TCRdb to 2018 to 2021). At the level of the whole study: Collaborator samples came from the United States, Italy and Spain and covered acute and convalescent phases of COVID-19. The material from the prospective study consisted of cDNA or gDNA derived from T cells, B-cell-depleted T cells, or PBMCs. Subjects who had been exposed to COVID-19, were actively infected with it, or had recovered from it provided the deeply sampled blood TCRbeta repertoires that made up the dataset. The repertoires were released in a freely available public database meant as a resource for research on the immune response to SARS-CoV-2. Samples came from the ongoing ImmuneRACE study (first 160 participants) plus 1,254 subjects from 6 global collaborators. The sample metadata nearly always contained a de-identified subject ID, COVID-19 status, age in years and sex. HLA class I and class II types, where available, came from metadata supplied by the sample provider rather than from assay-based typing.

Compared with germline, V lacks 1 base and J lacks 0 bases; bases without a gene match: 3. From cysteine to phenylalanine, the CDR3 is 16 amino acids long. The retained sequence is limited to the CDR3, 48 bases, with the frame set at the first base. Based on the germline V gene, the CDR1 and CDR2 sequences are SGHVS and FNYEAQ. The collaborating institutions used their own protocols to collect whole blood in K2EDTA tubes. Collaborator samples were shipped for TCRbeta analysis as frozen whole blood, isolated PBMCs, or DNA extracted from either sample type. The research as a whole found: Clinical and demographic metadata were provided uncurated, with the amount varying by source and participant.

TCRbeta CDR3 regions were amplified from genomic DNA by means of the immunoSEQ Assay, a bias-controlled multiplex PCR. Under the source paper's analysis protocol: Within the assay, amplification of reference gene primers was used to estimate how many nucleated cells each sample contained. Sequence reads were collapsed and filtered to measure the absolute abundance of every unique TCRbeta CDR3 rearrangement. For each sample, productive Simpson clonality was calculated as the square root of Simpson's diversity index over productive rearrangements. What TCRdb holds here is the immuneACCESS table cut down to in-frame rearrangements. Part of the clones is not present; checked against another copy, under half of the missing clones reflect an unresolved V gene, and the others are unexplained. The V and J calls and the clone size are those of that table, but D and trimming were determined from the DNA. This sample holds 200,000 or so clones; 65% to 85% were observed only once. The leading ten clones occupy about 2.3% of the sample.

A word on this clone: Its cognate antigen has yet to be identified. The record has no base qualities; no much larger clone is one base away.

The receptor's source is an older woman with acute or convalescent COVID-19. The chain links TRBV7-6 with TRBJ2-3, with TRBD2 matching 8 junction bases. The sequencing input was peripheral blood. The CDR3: CASSLGAGGSTDTQYF. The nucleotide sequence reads TGTGCCAGCAGCTTAGGGGCGGGGGGCAGCACAGATACGCAGTATTTT.